The text below deals with one TCR beta chain. Its antigen is currently unknown. The sample originates from a study of T cells in Graves' hyperthyroidism and ophthalmopathy. Study-level background: Blood from the periphery was taken at initial diagnosis, before any treatment.

It was considered stable Graves' hyperthyroidism when ophthalmopathy did not progress within 18 months. The patients, who ranged from 18 to 65 in age, presented with newly diagnosed hyperthyroidism lasting under 2 months. Regarding the study as a whole: Blood held most thyroid clonotypes expanded above 0.001 frequency.

TCR beta CDR3 regions were amplified from RNA. With the HTBI primer set, the TCR CDR3 went through a first round of RT-PCR. Using its own MiXCR run on the multiplex PCR reads, TCRdb lists one record per CDR3 protein. The sample includes hundreds of thousands of distinct CDR3 sequences, 12% to 15% of them seen just once. Deletions cut 3 bases from V and 1 base from J, with 12 bases between. From germline, CDR1 is LGHDT and CDR2 YNNKEL (reference sequence). The CDR3 is 15 amino acids. The chain joins TRBV3-1 to TRBJ2-5; TRBD2 is a possible D gene (6 bases). The clonotype originates from a woman younger than 30 with Graves' hyperthyroidism. Input material: blood. CDR3 bases: TGTGCCAGCAGCCACCCCGGGACTGGCCAAGAGACCCAGTACTTC. This codes for CASSHPGTGQETQYF.